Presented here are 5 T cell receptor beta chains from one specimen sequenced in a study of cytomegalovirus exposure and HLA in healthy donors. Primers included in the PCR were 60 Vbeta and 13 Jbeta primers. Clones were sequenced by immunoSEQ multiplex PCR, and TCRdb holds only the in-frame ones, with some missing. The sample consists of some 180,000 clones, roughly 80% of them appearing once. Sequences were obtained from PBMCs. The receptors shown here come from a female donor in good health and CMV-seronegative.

The CDR3 DNA is TGTGCCACCAGCATCAGCGGATTCCAGTTCTTC. Translation gives CATSISGFQFF. The genes are TRBV15 and TRBJ2-1; D is perhaps TRBD2 (5 bases). V gave up 4 bases and J gave up 13 bases, with 11 bases separating them. The CDR3 contains 11 residues. CDR1 LNHNV and CDR2 YYDKDF come from the germline V gene (reference sequence).

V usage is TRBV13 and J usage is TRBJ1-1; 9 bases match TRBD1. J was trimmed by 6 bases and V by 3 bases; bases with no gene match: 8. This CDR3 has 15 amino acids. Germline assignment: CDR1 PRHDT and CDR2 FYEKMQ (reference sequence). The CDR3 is CASSFRSRDRAEAFF. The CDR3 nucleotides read TGTGCCAGCAGCTTTCGGTCCCGGGACAGGGCTGAAGCTTTCTTT.

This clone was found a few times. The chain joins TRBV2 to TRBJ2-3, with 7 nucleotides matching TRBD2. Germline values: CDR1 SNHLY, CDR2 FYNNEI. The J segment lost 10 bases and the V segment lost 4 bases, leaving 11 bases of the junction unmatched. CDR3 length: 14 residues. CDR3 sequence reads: CASSGTRGAVAQYF. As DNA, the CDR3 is TGTGCCAGCAGTGGGACTAGAGGAGCGGTGGCGCAGTATTTT.

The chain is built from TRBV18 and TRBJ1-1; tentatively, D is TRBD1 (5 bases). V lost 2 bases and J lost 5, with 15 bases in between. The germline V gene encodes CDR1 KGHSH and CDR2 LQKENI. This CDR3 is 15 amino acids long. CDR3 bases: TGTGCCAGCTCACCAAAGGGAGGGGTCGGGACTGAAGCTTTCTTT. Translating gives CASSPKGGVGTEAFF.

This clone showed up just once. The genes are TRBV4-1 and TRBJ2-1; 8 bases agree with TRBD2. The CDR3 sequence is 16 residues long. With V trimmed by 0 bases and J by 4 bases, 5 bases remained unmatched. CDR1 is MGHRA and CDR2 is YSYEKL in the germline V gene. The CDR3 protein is CASSQEVAGRYNEQFF. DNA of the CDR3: TGCGCCAGCAGCCAAGAGGTAGCGGGACGATACAATGAGCAGTTCTTC.